This T cell receptor (beta chain) was retrieved from a study of blood T cells in healthy people across ages. Combining a sample-barcoded 5' primer with a J-beta primer mix, a second PCR ran for roughly 6 to 12 cycles. Tags on each cDNA molecule came from a template-switch adaptor with 12 random nucleotides. TCRdb ran MiXCR on the 5' RACE reads and lists one entry per CDR3 protein. The sample holds 800,000 to 950,000 distinct CDR3 sequences, approximately 32% seen once. Turning to this clonotype: Its antigen is unknown. Germline is not matched at one junction end, which may reflect a read error.

Study observations and caveats: It was not possible, with unsorted PBMCs, to conclusively compare naive and antigen-experienced cells.

Looked up from germline, CDR1 is SGHKS and CDR2 is YYEKEE (reference sequence). CDR3 length equals 14 residues. Another study also made use of these data, one on T cells of mothers and their children. Turning to that study: When the second PCR was run, its M1S primer added sample barcodes and 2-4 random nucleotides.

This TCR was sampled from a middle-aged woman in good health. V usage is TRBV5-5 and J usage is TRBJ1-6, with a possible D match to TRBD1 (6 bases). Material for sequencing was blood. The CDR3 nucleotides read TGTGCCAGCAGCCGGGGGCGGGACAATTCGCCCCTCCACTTT. It encodes CASSRGRDNSPLHF.